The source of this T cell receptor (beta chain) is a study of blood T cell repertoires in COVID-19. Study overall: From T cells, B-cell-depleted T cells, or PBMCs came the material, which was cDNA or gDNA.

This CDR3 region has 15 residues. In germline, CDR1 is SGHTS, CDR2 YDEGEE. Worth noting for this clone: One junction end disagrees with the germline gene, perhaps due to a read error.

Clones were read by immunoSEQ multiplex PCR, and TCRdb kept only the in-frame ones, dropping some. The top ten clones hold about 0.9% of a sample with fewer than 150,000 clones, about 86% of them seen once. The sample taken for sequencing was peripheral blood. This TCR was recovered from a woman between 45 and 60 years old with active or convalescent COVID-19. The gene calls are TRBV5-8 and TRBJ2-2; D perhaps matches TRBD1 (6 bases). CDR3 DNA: TGTGCCAGCAGGTTGGCTGGGGGCGTACGAGGGGAGCTGTTTTTT. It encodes CASRLAGGVRGELFF.